This TCR beta chain was retrieved from a study of CD8+ T cells in alopecia areata. As to treatment: oral pan-JAK inhibitor, 5-10 mg twice daily. Investigators isolated RNA and reverse transcribed it into cDNA to act as the sequencing template. Clones were read by immunoSEQ multiplex PCR, and TCRdb kept only the in-frame ones, dropping some. This sample has 75,000 to 100,000 clones, with around 70% found just once. The CDR3 spans 15 residues. V lost 0 bases and J lost 2, with 7 bases in between. Germline-derived CDR1 and CDR2 are SGHVS and FQNEAQ. The sample in question was CD8+ T cells sorted from blood, obtained between weeks 43 and 45, from a patient treated with tofacitinib. This sequence was found in a human donor with alopecia areata. V gene TRBV7-8 combines with J gene TRBJ2-2, with a possible D match to TRBD2 (6 bases). CDR3 residues: CASSLAGGNTGELFF. DNA for the CDR3: TGTGCCAGCAGCTTAGCGGGGGGAAACACCGGGGAGCTGTTTTTT.